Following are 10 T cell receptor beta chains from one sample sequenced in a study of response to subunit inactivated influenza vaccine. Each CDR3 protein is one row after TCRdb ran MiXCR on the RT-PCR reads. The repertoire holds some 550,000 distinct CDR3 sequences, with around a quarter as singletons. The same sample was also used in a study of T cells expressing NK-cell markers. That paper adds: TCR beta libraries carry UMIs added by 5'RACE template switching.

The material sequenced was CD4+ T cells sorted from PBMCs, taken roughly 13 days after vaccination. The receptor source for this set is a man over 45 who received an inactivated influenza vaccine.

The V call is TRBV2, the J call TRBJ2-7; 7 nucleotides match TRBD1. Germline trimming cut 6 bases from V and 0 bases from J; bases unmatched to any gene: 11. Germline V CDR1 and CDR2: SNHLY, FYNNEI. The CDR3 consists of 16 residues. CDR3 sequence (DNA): TGTGCCAGCAGATGGCGACAGGGTGCCAACTCCTACGAGCAGTACTTC. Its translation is CASRWRQGANSYEQYF.

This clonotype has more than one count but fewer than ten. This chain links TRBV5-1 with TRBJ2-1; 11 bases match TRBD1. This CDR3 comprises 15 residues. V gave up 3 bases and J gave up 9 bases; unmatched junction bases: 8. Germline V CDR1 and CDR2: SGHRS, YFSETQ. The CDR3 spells CASSSTGTGGGEQFF. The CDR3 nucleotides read TGCGCCAGCAGCTCCACCGGGACAGGGGGAGGTGAGCAGTTCTTC. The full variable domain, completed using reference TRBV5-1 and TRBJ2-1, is KAGVTQTPRYLIKTRGQQVTLSCSPISGHRSVSWYQQTPGQGLQFLFEYFSETQRNKGNFPGRFSGRQFSNSRSEMNVSTLELGDSALYLCASSSTGTGGGEQFFGPGTRLTVL.

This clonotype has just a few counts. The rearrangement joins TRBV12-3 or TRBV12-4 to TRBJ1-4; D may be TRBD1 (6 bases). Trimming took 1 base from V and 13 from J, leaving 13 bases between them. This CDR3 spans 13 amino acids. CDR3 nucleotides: TGTGCCAGCAGTTTAGGGGGTACAGGGCGACTGTTTTTT. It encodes CASSLGGTGRLFF.

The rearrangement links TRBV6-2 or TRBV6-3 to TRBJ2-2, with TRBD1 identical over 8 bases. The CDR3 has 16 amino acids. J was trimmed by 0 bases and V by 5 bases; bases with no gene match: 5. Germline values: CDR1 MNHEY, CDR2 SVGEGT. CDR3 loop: CASSRTGLSNTGELFF. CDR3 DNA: TGTGCCAGCAGTAGGACAGGGCTTTCGAACACCGGGGAGCTGTTTTTT.

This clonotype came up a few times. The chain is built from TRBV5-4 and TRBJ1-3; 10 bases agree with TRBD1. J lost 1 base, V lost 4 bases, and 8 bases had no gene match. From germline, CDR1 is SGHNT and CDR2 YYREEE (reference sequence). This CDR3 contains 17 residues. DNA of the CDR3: TGTGCCAGCAGCAGTTGGACAGGGGGATCGTCTGGAAACACCATATATTTT. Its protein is CASSSWTGGSSGNTIYF.

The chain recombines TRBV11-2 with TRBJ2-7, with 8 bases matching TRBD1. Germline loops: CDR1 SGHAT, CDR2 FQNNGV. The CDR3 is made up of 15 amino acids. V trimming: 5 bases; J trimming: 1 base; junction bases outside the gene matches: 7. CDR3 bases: TGTGCCAGCAGCCCAGGGGGCAGTAGGTCCTACGAGCAGTACTTC. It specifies CASSPGGSRSYEQYF.

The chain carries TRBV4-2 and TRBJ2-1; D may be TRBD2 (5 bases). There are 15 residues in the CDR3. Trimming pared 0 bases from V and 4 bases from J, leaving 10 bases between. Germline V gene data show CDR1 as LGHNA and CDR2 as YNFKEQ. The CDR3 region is CASSQDLLAYNEQFF. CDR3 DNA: TGTGCCAGCAGCCAAGATCTCCTAGCTTACAATGAGCAGTTCTTC.

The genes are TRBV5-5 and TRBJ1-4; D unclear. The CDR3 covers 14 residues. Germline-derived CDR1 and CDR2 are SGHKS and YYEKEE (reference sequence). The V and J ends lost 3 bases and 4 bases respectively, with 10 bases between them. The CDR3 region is CASSSGAINEKLFF. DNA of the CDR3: TGTGCCAGCAGCTCAGGAGCCATTAATGAAAAACTGTTTTTT.

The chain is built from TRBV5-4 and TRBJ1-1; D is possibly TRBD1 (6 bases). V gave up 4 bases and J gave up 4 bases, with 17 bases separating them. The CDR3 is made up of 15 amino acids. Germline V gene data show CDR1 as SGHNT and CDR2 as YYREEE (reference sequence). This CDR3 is CASSLDSRGVTEAFF. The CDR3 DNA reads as TGTGCCAGCAGCCTGGACAGTCGCGGGGTCACTGAAGCTTTCTTT. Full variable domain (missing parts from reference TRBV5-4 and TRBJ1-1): ETGVTQSPTHLIKTRGQQVTLRCSSQSGHNTVSWYQQALGQGPQFIFQYYREEENGRGNFPPRFSGLQFPNYSSELNVNALELDDSALYLCASSLDSRGVTEAFFGQGTRLTVV.

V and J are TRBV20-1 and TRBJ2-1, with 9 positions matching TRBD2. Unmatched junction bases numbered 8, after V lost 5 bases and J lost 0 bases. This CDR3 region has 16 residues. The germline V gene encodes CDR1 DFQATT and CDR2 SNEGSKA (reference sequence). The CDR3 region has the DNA TGCAGTGCTCGGGGGGTTAGCGGGAGCTCCTACAATGAGCAGTTCTTC. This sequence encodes CSARGVSGSSYNEQFF.